This entry lists 13 T cell receptor beta chains sequenced from one sample in a study of T cells in localized non-small cell lung cancer. The table came from immunoSEQ multiplex PCR; TCRdb's copy has only in-frame clones and leaves some out. The data show 18,000 or so clones, about 89% seen once. Sequenced here: peripheral blood, sampled before any cancer treatment. These receptors all stem from a man aged 40-75 years with stage I lung adenocarcinoma.

The rearrangement links TRBV9 to TRBJ1-1; D gene unclear. Germline-derived CDR1 and CDR2 are SGDLS and YYNGEE. With 8 bases removed from V and 2 bases from J, the gap between germline ends came to 7 bases. The CDR3 loop spans 11 amino acids. The CDR3 nucleotides read TGTGCCAGTAGAGGAAACACTGAAGCTTTCTTT. Translating it yields CASRGNTEAFF. Filled out from reference TRBV9 and TRBJ1-1, the complete variable domain reads DSGVTQTPKHLITATGQRVTLRCSPRSGDLSVYWYQQSLDQGLQFLIQYYNGEERAKGNILERFSAQQFPDLHSELNLSSLELGDSALYFCASRGNTEAFFGQGTRLTVV.

This chain uses TRBV5-3 with TRBJ2-1; 15 bases are a match to TRBD2. TRBV5-3 is assigned to the ORF class and has an uncertain function. The V gene end was trimmed by 1 base and the J gene end by 1 base; junction bases not matched to a gene: 9. The CDR3 has 20 amino acids. CDR3 residues: CARSLCGRTSGGVSYNEQFF. Here the CDR3 DNA reads TGTGCCAGAAGCTTGTGTGGTCGGACTAGCGGGGGGGTGTCCTACAATGAGCAGTTCTTC.

The V call is TRBV7-8, the J call TRBJ2-3; 14 bases agree with TRBD2. Germline V gene sequence: CDR1 SGHVS, CDR2 FQNEAQ. CDR3 size: 14 residues. The ends lost 3 bases at V and 14 bases at J; junction bases unmatched: 7. The CDR3 nucleotides read TGTGCCAGCAGCTTTCCGACTAGCGGGAGGGCCATGTATTTT. Translated, it gives CASSFPTSGRAMYF.

The CDR3 here is CASSLGADTPYNEQFF. The CDR3 bases are TGCGCCAGCAGCTTGGGCGCGGACACTCCCTACAATGAGCAGTTCTTC. The chain couples TRBV5-1 to TRBJ2-1, with D maybe TRBD1 (5 bases). The germline gives CDR1 SGHRS, CDR2 YFSETQ. V was clipped by 0 bases and J by 2 bases, with 12 bases between them. CDR3 length: 16 residues.

The rearrangement links TRBV5-1 to TRBJ2-5, with 12 bases that match TRBD2. The last part of the DNA fits TRBJ2-7 better; the J call may be wrong. The CDR3 has 20 residues. Germline values: CDR1 SGHRS, CDR2 YFSETQ. CDR3 residues: CASSPGASGRAVLSSYEQYF. The CDR3 DNA sequence: TGCGCCAGCAGCCCCGGGGCTAGCGGGAGGGCCGTCCTAAGCTCCTACGAGCAGTACTTC.

The chain uses TRBV19 and TRBJ2-6; 9 positions agree with TRBD1. V was pared by 3 bases and J by 3 bases, with 3 bases of the junction left unmatched. The germline V gene encodes CDR1 LNHDA and CDR2 SQIVND (reference sequence). CDR3 length: 16 residues. CDR3 coding DNA: TGTGCCAGTAGTATTACAGGGGGCAGTGGGGCCAACGTCCTGACTTTC. Protein: CASSITGGSGANVLTF.

The chain recombines TRBV9 with TRBJ1-4; D not resolved. V was shortened by 0 bases and J by 7 bases, with 13 bases between the two germline ends. The germline gives CDR1 SGDLS, CDR2 YYNGEE. This CDR3 has 15 amino acids. This CDR3 is CASSVGSMRSEKLFF. CDR3 nucleotide sequence: TGTGCCAGCAGCGTAGGTTCCATGAGGAGTGAAAAACTGTTTTTT.

The V call is TRBV9, the J call TRBJ2-1; 11 positions match TRBD2. CDR3 size: 18 residues. V was clipped by 0 bases and J by 0 bases; unmatched bases: 5. Germline V gene data show CDR1 as SGDLS and CDR2 as YYNGEE. The CDR3 DNA reads TGTGCCAGCAGCGTAGCCGGGACTAGCGGTAGCTCCTACAATGAGCAGTTCTTC. Its protein product is CASSVAGTSGSSYNEQFF.

The chain recombines TRBV30 with TRBJ2-7; TRBD2 aligns across 9 bases. The CDR3 is made up of 13 amino acids. With V trimmed by 5 bases and J by 6 bases, 8 bases remained unmatched. Germline values: CDR1 GTSNPN, CDR2 SVGIG (reference sequence). This CDR3 reads CAWERGASLEQYF. As DNA, the CDR3 is TGTGCCTGGGAGCGGGGGGCCTCTCTCGAGCAGTACTTC.

The V and J genes are TRBV2 and TRBJ1-2, with TRBD1 identical over 11 bases. The V segment lost 0 bases and the J segment 6 bases; nucleotides outside the gene matches: 3. Germline V gene sequence: CDR1 SNHLY, CDR2 FYNNEI. This CDR3 contains 15 residues. CDR3 loop: CASSEAGTGGNGYTF. Written as DNA, the CDR3 is TGTGCCAGCAGTGAAGCGGGGACAGGGGGGAATGGCTACACCTTC.

The V gene is TRBV27, the J gene TRBJ1-3, with TRBD1 matching over 7 bases. Trimming at V came to 7 bases and at J to 0 bases, leaving 12 bases not matched to a gene. The CDR3 has 17 amino acids. Germline values: CDR1 MNHEY, CDR2 SMNVEV (reference sequence). The CDR3 sequence is CASTSSLGGHSGNTIYF. In DNA, the CDR3 is TGTGCCAGCACCTCATCGTTAGGGGGCCACTCTGGAAACACCATATATTTT.

The gene calls are TRBV4-2 and TRBJ2-6; D is undetermined. Germline V CDR1 and CDR2: LGHNA, YNFKEQ. The ends were cut back, 2 bases at V and 0 bases at J, with 11 bases in the middle. The CDR3 covers 17 residues. The CDR3: CASSQRTNFSGANVLTF. The CDR3 DNA follows: TGTGCCAGCAGCCAAAGGACGAATTTCTCTGGGGCCAACGTCCTGACTTTC.

V is TRBV5-5 and J is TRBJ1-5, with a tentative D call TRBD1 (5 bases). CDR3 size: 13 residues. V lost 3 bases to trimming and J lost 6 bases, with 10 bases between them. Germline V CDR1 and CDR2: SGHKS, YYEKEE (reference sequence). CDR3 in DNA: TGTGCCAGCAGCTCGCGAGGGACTCAGCCCCAGCATTTT. Residues: CASSSRGTQPQHF.